These T cell receptor beta chains were read from a single sample in a study of blood T cell repertoires in COVID-19. Generated by immunoSEQ multiplex PCR, the TCRdb table keeps only in-frame clones and is missing some. The sample has 75,000 or so clones, roughly four fifths seen once. Sequencing used peripheral blood. These receptors all stem from a woman between 65 and 79 years old with acute or convalescent COVID-19. Both conserved end residues are part of each CDR3. D genes are given only for firm matches. A clone size is listed for some rows: how often the clone was seen (once, few, many), or a class if it is expanded.

D gene	clone size	J gene	V gene	CDR3 DNA	CDR3 protein
NA	NA	TRBJ2-1	TRBV7-3	TGTGCCAGCAGCTTAAATTCCGTCAATGAGCAGTTCTTC	CASSLNSVNEQFF
NA	NA	TRBJ1-2	TRBV19	TGTGCCAGTAGCCAGAACGGAAGAGGGAACTATGGCTACACCTTC	CASSQNGRGNYGYTF
TRBD2	NA	TRBJ2-1	TRBV3-1/TRBV3-2	TGTGCCAGCAGCCAAGCATCCTTTATGACCGGGACTAGCGGGAGGTCCTACAATGAGCAGTTCTTC	CASSQASFMTGTSGRSYNEQFF
NA	NA	TRBJ2-3	TRBV3-1/TRBV3-2	TGTGCCAGCAGCCAACAAAGCACAGATACGCAGTATTTT	CASSQQSTDTQYF
TRBD1	NA	TRBJ2-5	TRBV19	TGTGCCAGTAGTAACCAGGGGGCCCAGTACTTC	CASSNQGAQYF
NA	NA	TRBJ2-1	TRBV29-1	TGCAGCGTTGGGACCAGGGCAGATGAGCAGTTCTTC	CSVGTRADEQFF
TRBD2	NA	TRBJ2-7	TRBV19	TGTGCCAGTTCGAGCCCGGGAGGTTCATTCGCCGAGCAGTACTTC	CASSSPGGSFAEQYF
TRBD2	NA	TRBJ2-3	TRBV10-1	TGCGCCAGCAGTGTAGCGGGAGGGCCTACAGATACGCAGTATTTT	CASSVAGGPTDTQYF
NA	NA	TRBJ2-3	TRBV6-5	TGTGCCAGCGGGCCAGCAGATACGCAGTATTTT	CASGPADTQYF
NA	few	TRBJ2-6	TRBV5-1	TGCGCCAGCAGCTTGTACTATGTGACCTCTGGGGCCAACGTCCTGACTTTC	CASSLYYVTSGANVLTF
NA	NA	TRBJ2-7	TRBV29-1	TGCAGCGTTGGGGAAGGGAGTCATTACGAGCAGTACTTC	CSVGEGSHYEQYF
TRBD1	NA	TRBJ1-2	TRBV12-3/TRBV12-4	TGTGCCAGCAGCCGGGACAGGGGGCGAGGCTACACCTTC	CASSRDRGRGYTF
TRBD1	NA	TRBJ1-2	TRBV19	TGTGCCAGTAAACCGAGGGACAGGGAGAACTATGGCTACACCTTC	CASKPRDRENYGYTF
TRBD1	NA	TRBJ1-2	TRBV6-5	TGTGCCAGCAGTTTGACAGGGCCGGCCCCCTATGGCTACACCTTC	CASSLTGPAPYGYTF